Shown below are 9 T cell receptor beta chains from a single sample sequenced in a study of early T cells in non-severe SARS-CoV-2 infection (dated by TCRdb to about 2021). Library construction relied on 5' RACE. Instrument used: NextSeq 500. TCRdb reprocessed the public reads (quality trimming at Q25 with fastp, clone calling with MiXCR) and kept in-frame beta chains. When rows share a CDR3 protein, they turn into one entry using the most common DNA and genes. In all, the sample holds fewer than 40,000 distinct CDR3 sequences, and around 3.9% of those were seen once. About 5.4% of the sample is taken by the ten largest. What was sequenced was whole blood. These receptors were obtained from an adult who was a healthcare worker with PCR-confirmed SARS-CoV-2 infection or an uninfected control (not recorded which).

This clonotype was detected many times. The genes are TRBV14 and TRBJ2-1; TRBD2 agrees at 12 bases. The V gene's germline CDR1 is SGHDN and CDR2 FVKESK. Trimming took 4 bases from V and 8 from J; bases not matched to a gene: 9. The CDR3 sequence is 16 residues long. The CDR3 nucleotides read TGTGCCAGCAGCCCCAGATTACTAGCGGGAGGCGATGAGCAGTTCTTC. Translating gives CASSPRLLAGGDEQFF.

This clonotype was counted at least ten times. The chain combines TRBV12-3 or TRBV12-4 with TRBJ2-7; D tentatively fits TRBD1 or TRBD2 (5 bases each). The CDR3 has 13 amino acids. Trimming removed 7 bases at V and 7 bases at J, with 17 bases between. CDR3 sequence: CASTLGTGGEQYF. CDR3 nucleotide sequence: TGTGCCAGCACCCTAGGGACGGGCGGAGAGCAGTACTTC.

This clonotype came up many times. The V and J genes are TRBV29-1 and TRBJ1-1; possibly TRBD1 for D (5 bases). Germline CDR1 and CDR2: SQVTM and ANQGSEA. Trimming stripped 0 bases from V and 11 bases from J, with 22 bases between. This CDR3 contains 15 residues. The CDR3 DNA follows: TGCAGCGTTGAAGAGAGTGGGGGGAAGTCGTCCAGGGCTTTCTTT. As protein: CSVEESGGKSSRAFF.

This clonotype was seen repeatedly, ten times or more. V gene TRBV19 combines with J gene TRBJ1-1; D gene unclear. This CDR3 is 18 amino acids long. Per the germline V gene, CDR1 is LNHDA and CDR2 is SQIVND (reference sequence). The V end lost 3 bases, the J end lost 1 base, and 21 bases lay between the germline ends. The CDR3, as DNA: TGTGCCAGTAGTATTCCCCCTGCGGGGAGGTACAGGAACACTGAAGCTTTCTTT. Its translation: CASSIPPAGRYRNTEAFF. The variable domain in full, with the rest retrieved from reference TRBV19 and TRBJ1-1, is DGGITQSPKYLFRKEGQNVTLSCEQNLNHDAMYWYRQDPGQGLRLIYYSQIVNDFQKGDIAEGYSVSREKKESFPLTVTSAQKNPTAFYLCASSIPPAGRYRNTEAFFGQGTRLTVV.

This clonotype was observed many times. The gene calls are TRBV12-3 or TRBV12-4 and TRBJ1-5, with 7 nucleotides matching TRBD1. The CDR3 contains 15 residues. With V trimmed by 5 bases and J by 4 bases, 8 bases remained unmatched. The CDR3 nucleotides are TGTGCCAGCAGTACCCAGAGGACAGGAAATCAGCCCCAGCATTTT. Residues: CASSTQRTGNQPQHF.

This clonotype showed up many times. In DNA form, the CDR3 reads TGTGCCAGCAGTATGCAGGGATTATCTAGCAATCAGCCCCAGCATTTT. This gives the protein CASSMQGLSSNQPQHF. The V gene is TRBV5-5, the J gene TRBJ1-5, with D possibly being TRBD1 (5 bases). Germline CDR1 is SGHKS and CDR2 is YYEKEE (reference sequence). Trimming took off 5 bases at V and 0 bases at J, with 15 bases between the two ends. The CDR3 runs 16 residues.

In this sample, this clonotype turned up a few times. V and J are TRBV7-9 and TRBJ1-3; no firm D call. Trimming took off 0 bases at V and 0 bases at J, with 3 bases between the two ends. CDR1 is SEHNR and CDR2 is FQNEAQ in the germline V gene (reference sequence). The CDR3 runs to 14 residues. In DNA form, the CDR3 reads TGTGCCAGCAGCTTAGCGGTCTCTGGAAACACCATATATTTT. Protein product: CASSLAVSGNTIYF.

At least ten counts were recorded for this clonotype. This chain links TRBV13 with TRBJ2-7; 7 bases match TRBD1. With 5 bases clipped from V and 4 bases from J, the junction kept 5 bases outside the gene matches. The CDR3 has 13 amino acids. Germline assignment: CDR1 PRHDT and CDR2 FYEKMQ (reference sequence). CDR3 sequence: CASSLQDRYEQYF. DNA of the CDR3: TGTGCCAGCAGCCTCCAGGACAGGTACGAGCAGTACTTC.

There are many counts of this clonotype. The chain carries TRBV5-4 and TRBJ2-2; no clear D. Germline CDR1 SGHNT, CDR2 YYREEE (reference sequence). V shed 3 bases and J shed 2 bases, with 11 bases lying between them. CDR3 length equals 15 residues. CDR3: CASSSVRVNTGELFF. CDR3 DNA: TGTGCCAGCAGCTCGGTTCGGGTTAACACCGGGGAGCTGTTTTTT.